Presented here are 23 T cell receptor beta chains from one specimen sequenced in a study of CD8+ T cells in alopecia areata. RNA extraction and reverse transcription yielded cDNA as sequencing template. Produced via immunoSEQ multiplex PCR; TCRdb's table is partial and in-frame only. The repertoire holds roughly 120,000 clones, about 60% seen once, with 2.5% to 3.5% in the top ten. Sequencing was carried out using CD4+ T cells sorted from blood. Source of these receptors: a human donor in good health.

This clone was recorded only once. The J gene is TRBJ2-7, the V gene TRBV30; D call uncertain. Trimming stripped 0 bases from V and 4 bases from J, with 7 bases between. Germline V lookup: CDR1 GTSNPN, CDR2 SVGIG (reference sequence). This CDR3 spans 12 amino acids. The CDR3 DNA reads as TGTGCCTGGAGTGTAGGCAAATACGAGCAGTACTTC. It is translated as CAWSVGKYEQYF.

The gene calls are TRBV7-9 and TRBJ1-5, with D possibly TRBD1 on 5 matching bases. The CDR3 length is 16 residues. The germline CDR1 and CDR2 sequences are SEHNR and FQNEAQ (reference sequence). Trimming stripped 5 bases from V and 4 bases from J, with 18 bases between. The CDR3 DNA is TGTGCCAGCAGCCTCGGGACGAATCCTACTAATCAGCCCCAGCATTTT. It yields the protein CASSLGTNPTNQPQHF.

Of note for this clone: The same CDR3 also results from other DNA sequences found in this sample. V and J are TRBV29-1 and TRBJ2-2; D ambiguous. V lost 3 bases, J lost 1 base, and 6 bases lay in between. CDR3 length: 13 amino acids. CDR1 and CDR2 from the germline V gene are SQVTM and ANQGSEA. The CDR3 reads CSVDRQNTGELFF. CDR3 sequence (DNA): TGCAGCGTTGACAGACAGAACACCGGGGAGCTGTTTTTT.

The rearrangement joins TRBV10-3 to TRBJ1-1, with 7 positions matching TRBD1. The CDR3 contains 15 residues. Trimming cost V 6 bases and J 1 base; bases outside gene matches: 8. The germline CDR1 and CDR2 sequences are ENHRY and SYGVKD. The CDR3 region has the DNA TGTGCCATCAGCCTAAGGGGACAGACGAACACTGAAGCTTTCTTT. Translation gives CAISLRGQTNTEAFF.

The chain combines TRBV2 with TRBJ2-2; 8 bases are shared with TRBD1. Germline V gene lookup returns CDR1 SNHLY and CDR2 FYNNEI. V lost 6 bases to trimming and J lost 2 bases; unmatched junction nucleotides: 8. The CDR3 is made up of 16 amino acids. The CDR3 region is CASRPGQAVNTGELFF. Written as DNA, the CDR3 is TGTGCCAGCAGGCCGGGACAGGCTGTTAACACCGGGGAGCTGTTTTTT.

The rearrangement links TRBV28 to TRBJ1-1; D may be TRBD1 (6 bases). V was clipped by 5 bases and J by 11 bases, with 21 bases between them. Germline V lookup: CDR1 MDHEN, CDR2 SYDVKM. This CDR3 region has 14 residues. CDR3 DNA sequence: TGTGCCAGCAGTCGTGGGGACACTCAAGCTTATGCTTTCTTT. Translation gives CASSRGDTQAYAFF.

The chain recombines TRBV29-1 with TRBJ1-1, with D hard to call. Germline V gives CDR1 SQVTM, CDR2 ANQGSEA. The ends were cut back, 1 base at V and 7 bases at J, with 10 bases in the middle. The CDR3 has 12 residues. CDR3 DNA sequence: TGCAGCGTTGAAGTCATCCGGAGTGAAGCTTTCTTT. Encoded protein: CSVEVIRSEAFF.

The genes are TRBV5-1 and TRBJ2-5, with 7 bases identical to TRBD1. The J segment lost 5 bases and the V segment lost 2 bases, leaving 3 bases of the junction unmatched. Per the germline V gene, CDR1 is SGHRS and CDR2 is YFSETQ. The CDR3 covers 13 residues. The CDR3 is CASSFDRVETQYF. The CDR3 DNA reads as TGCGCCAGCAGCTTCGACAGGGTGGAGACCCAGTACTTC.

This clone was seen more than once but under ten times. The chain couples TRBV5-1 to TRBJ2-3; no definite D call. The CDR3 consists of 14 residues. Germline CDR1 is SGHRS and CDR2 is YFSETQ. V lost 4 bases and J 3 bases, leaving 12 bases between the germline ends. The CDR3, as DNA: TGCGCCAGCAGCCCGGGCAAACCTACAGATACGCAGTATTTT. Protein product: CASSPGKPTDTQYF. Full variable domain (missing parts from reference TRBV5-1 and TRBJ2-3): KAGVTQTPRYLIKTRGQQVTLSCSPISGHRSVSWYQQTPGQGLQFLFEYFSETQRNKGNFPGRFSGRQFSNSRSEMNVSTLELGDSALYLCASSPGKPTDTQYFGPGTRLTVL.

V and J are TRBV11-2 and TRBJ2-7, with D possibly TRBD2 on 6 matching bases. V was trimmed by 5 bases and J by 1 base, leaving 12 bases between them. CDR3 length: 14 amino acids. CDR1 is SGHAT, CDR2 FQNNGV, per germline. CDR3 loop: CASSPLGRSYEQYF. The CDR3 coding sequence is TGTGCCAGCAGCCCCCTAGGGAGGTCCTACGAGCAGTACTTC.

V gene TRBV29-1 combines with J gene TRBJ1-1; D gene ambiguous. CDR3 length equals 14 residues. The V gene's germline CDR1 is SQVTM and CDR2 ANQGSEA. Trimming stripped 1 base from V and 0 bases from J, with 9 bases between. CDR3 coding DNA: TGCAGCGTTGAAGTGCCCAGCCTGAACACTGAAGCTTTCTTT. This gives the protein CSVEVPSLNTEAFF. The entire variable domain, with the rest obtained from reference TRBV29-1 and TRBJ1-1, is as follows: SAVISQKPSRDICQRGTSLTIQCQVDSQVTMMFWYRQQPGQSLTLIATANQGSEATYESGFVIDKFPISRPNLTFSTLTVSNMSPEDSSIYLCSVEVPSLNTEAFFGQGTRLTVV.

CDR3 amino acids: CASSPQPGETQYF. CDR3 DNA sequence: TGTGCCAGCTCCCCCCAGCCAGGGGAGACCCAGTACTTC. The chain employs TRBV18 and TRBJ2-5; a possible D gene is TRBD1 (5 bases). The germline V gene encodes CDR1 KGHSH and CDR2 LQKENI. V shed 6 bases and J shed 5 bases, with 13 bases lying between them. There are 13 residues in the CDR3.

In this sample, this clone turned up a few times. The chain employs TRBV5-1 and TRBJ2-1, with D possibly being TRBD1 (6 bases). V lost 0 bases and J 10 bases, leaving 17 bases between the germline ends. Per the germline V gene, CDR1 is SGHRS and CDR2 is YFSETQ. The CDR3 is made up of 15 amino acids. For the CDR3, the DNA is TGCGCCAGCAGCTTGGTAGCCGGACAGCCTGGGGAGCAGTTCTTC. It translates to CASSLVAGQPGEQFF.

V gene TRBV7-9 combines with J gene TRBJ1-1, with 8 positions matching TRBD1. This CDR3 has 14 residues. With V trimmed by 5 bases and J by 6 bases, 8 bases remained unmatched. The germline gives CDR1 SEHNR, CDR2 FQNEAQ (reference sequence). Written as DNA, the CDR3 is TGTGCCAGCAGCAGCCGGGACAGGATTGCTGAAGCTTTCTTT. Encoded protein: CASSSRDRIAEAFF.

In its sample, this clone was seen a few times. The chain recombines TRBV28 with TRBJ1-2; D is possibly TRBD1 (5 bases). The length of the CDR3 is 15 residues. Germline CDR1 reads MDHEN; CDR2 reads SYDVKM. V was pared by 5 bases and J by 4 bases, with 17 bases between. The CDR3 DNA reads TGTGCCAGCAGTCCCCCCGGGGCAAGAGGCTATGGCTACACCTTC. It translates to CASSPPGARGYGYTF.

The table lists this clone with a few counts. The chain couples TRBV4-1 to TRBJ2-7; D uncertain. The CDR3 has 14 amino acids. V was clipped by 2 bases and J by 6 bases, with 14 bases between them. Germline V gene sequence: CDR1 MGHRA, CDR2 YSYEKL. The CDR3 sequence is CASSQFTVAGEQYF. The CDR3 DNA follows: TGCGCCAGCAGCCAATTTACGGTGGCTGGCGAGCAGTACTTC.

The chain has TRBV7-6 and TRBJ2-5; D not resolved. With 0 bases removed from V and 5 bases from J, the gap between germline ends came to 13 bases. Germline CDR1 and CDR2: SGHVS and FNYEAQ. This CDR3 is built from 15 residues. The CDR3 spells CASSLANSVAETQYF. CDR3 DNA sequence: TGTGCCAGCAGCTTAGCGAATTCAGTGGCCGAGACCCAGTACTTC. The variable domain in full, completed from reference TRBV7-6 and TRBJ2-5, reads GAGVSQSPRYKVTKRGQDVALRCDPISGHVSLYWYRQALGQGPEFLTYFNYEAQQDKSGLPNDRFSAERPEGSISTLTIQRTEQRDSAMYRCASSLANSVAETQYFGPGTRLLVL.

This clone turned up a few times. The chain combines TRBV6-5 with TRBJ2-1; D ambiguous. From germline, CDR1 is MNHEY and CDR2 SVGAGI. The CDR3 is 16 amino acids. The V end lost 2 bases, the J end lost 12 bases, and 23 bases lay between the germline ends. This chain's CDR3 is CASSYGGSPYTMRQFF. The CDR3 DNA follows: TGTGCCAGCAGTTACGGTGGTAGTCCGTATACAATGAGGCAGTTCTTC.

This clone was recorded once. This chain links TRBV29-1 with TRBJ1-1; 7 nucleotides line up with TRBD1. The CDR3 loop spans 13 amino acids. From germline, CDR1 is SQVTM and CDR2 ANQGSEA. The J segment lost 9 bases and the V segment lost 5 bases, leaving 12 bases of the junction unmatched. The CDR3 region is CSVNRGSGSQAFF. CDR3 DNA: TGCAGCGTTAACAGGGGCTCCGGTTCCCAAGCTTTCTTT.

This clone was picked up a small number of times. The chain couples TRBV7-9 to TRBJ2-2; D might be TRBD1 (6 bases). Germline-derived CDR1 and CDR2 are SEHNR and FQNEAQ (reference sequence). Trimming removed 5 bases at V and 2 bases at J, with 9 bases between. CDR3 length: 14 amino acids. The CDR3 nucleotides are TGTGCCAGCAGCCAGGACAGCAACACCGGGGAGCTGTTTTTT. It codes for CASSQDSNTGELFF.

This sequence joins TRBV5-4 and TRBJ2-7, with 10 bases matching TRBD2. Germline V gives CDR1 SGHNT, CDR2 YYREEE (reference sequence). The CDR3 spans 13 residues. The V segment lost 2 bases and the J segment 6 bases; nucleotides outside the gene matches: 2. The chain's CDR3 is CASSLAGGPEQYF. The CDR3 DNA is TGTGCCAGCAGCTTAGCGGGGGGGCCCGAGCAGTACTTC.

The chain uses TRBV29-1 and TRBJ2-7; D may correspond to TRBD1 or TRBD2 (6 bases each). V gave up 4 bases and J gave up 6 bases, with 19 bases separating them. Germline V lookup: CDR1 SQVTM, CDR2 ANQGSEA. The CDR3 spans 14 residues. CDR3 sequence: CSVGRRQAGGEQYF. The CDR3 nucleotides are TGCAGCGTTGGACGTCGACAGGCCGGGGGCGAGCAGTACTTC.

The gene calls are TRBV5-1 and TRBJ2-7; TRBD2 matches at 7 bases. The CDR3 is 14 amino acids. Looked up from germline, CDR1 is SGHRS and CDR2 is YFSETQ. V gave up 0 bases and J gave up 5 bases; unmatched junction bases: 5. In DNA, the CDR3 is TGCGCCAGCAGCTTGGGAAGCGGGAAAAACGAGCAGTACTTC. It encodes CASSLGSGKNEQYF.